This T cell receptor (beta chain) was sequenced during a study of Tregs in tolerant kidney transplant recipients. Whole-study results and caveats: Nucleotide sequences could not be compared across some patients' samples due to primer changes.

Measured with immunoSEQ multiplex PCR; TCRdb has only the in-frame clones, and not every one. The sample lists about 69,000 clones, 85% to 90% occurring once. This clone has just a few counts. What it recognizes is unknown. The junction had 6 bases not matched to a gene; V was cut back by 2 bases and J by 5 bases. Germline V lookup: CDR1 SQVTM, CDR2 ANQGSEA. The CDR3 has 14 amino acids. The chain recombines TRBV29-1 with TRBJ2-4; 7 nucleotides align to TRBD2. The clonotype comes from a human donor who received a combined kidney and bone marrow transplant. Here the sequenced sample was CD4+ T cells from blood, taken before the transplant. DNA of the CDR3: TGCAGCGTTGAAACTTGGGGGGGTCAAAACATTCAGTACTTC. Protein: CSVETWGGQNIQYF.